These 29 T cell receptor beta chains were sequenced from one sample in a study of cytomegalovirus exposure and HLA in healthy donors. Clones were sequenced by immunoSEQ multiplex PCR, and TCRdb holds only the in-frame ones, with some missing. The sample lists some 240,000 clones; 75% to 90% were seen once. The specimen sequenced was PBMCs. All receptors come from a woman younger than 35 in good health and CMV-seronegative.

The chain recombines TRBV13 with TRBJ1-5; the D is unclear. The germline V gene has CDR1 PRHDT and CDR2 FYEKMQ (reference sequence). Trimming left V 0 bases short and J 7 bases short, with 7 bases between. This CDR3 has 13 residues. This CDR3 reads CASSLGGEQPQHF. The DNA of the CDR3 is TGTGCCAGCAGCTTAGGCGGGGAGCAGCCCCAGCATTTT.

The chain employs TRBV2 and TRBJ2-5; D remains ambiguous. Trimming stripped 8 bases from V and 0 bases from J, with 4 bases between. Germline loops: CDR1 SNHLY, CDR2 FYNNEI. CDR3 size: 11 residues. The CDR3 sequence: CASLYQETQYF. CDR3 nucleotide sequence: TGTGCCAGCCTGTACCAAGAGACCCAGTACTTC.

This rearrangement joins TRBV5-1 to TRBJ2-4; D is perhaps TRBD1 (6 bases). Between the trimmed V and J ends, which lost 4 bases and 6 bases, there was a span of 14 bases. CDR1 is SGHRS and CDR2 is YFSETQ in the germline V gene. This CDR3 comprises 14 residues. CDR3 sequence reads: CASSPYAQGNIQYF. CDR3 DNA: TGCGCCAGCAGCCCATACGCACAGGGAAACATTCAGTACTTC.

The chain couples TRBV6-5 to TRBJ2-7; D is possibly TRBD1 or TRBD2 (6 bases each). CDR3 length equals 12 residues. V lost 7 bases, J lost 3 bases, and 10 bases lay in between. Per germline, CDR1 MNHEY and CDR2 SVGAGI. CDR3 amino acids: CASTGGGYEQYF. CDR3 nucleotides: TGTGCCAGCACCGGAGGGGGCTACGAGCAGTACTTC.

V gene TRBV30 combines with J gene TRBJ2-7; 7 bases line up with TRBD1. From germline, CDR1 is GTSNPN and CDR2 SVGIG (reference sequence). The V gene end was trimmed by 2 bases and the J gene end by 4 bases; junction bases not matched to a gene: 2. This CDR3 has 12 amino acids. This chain's CDR3 is CAWSLQGYEQYF. For the CDR3, the DNA is TGTGCCTGGAGTCTACAGGGGTACGAGCAGTACTTC. Together with reference TRBV30 and TRBJ2-7, the CDR3 gives the full variable domain: SQTIHQWPATLVQPVGSPLSLECTVEGTSNPNLYWYRQAAGRGLQLLFYSVGIGQISSEVPQNLSASRPQDRQFILSSKKLLLSDSGFYLCAWSLQGYEQYFGPGTRLTVT.

The chain employs TRBV6-1 and TRBJ1-5, with D maybe TRBD1 (5 bases). The CDR3 totals 15 residues. The V gene lost 2 bases and the J gene lost 0 bases, with 8 bases spanning the gap. Germline values: CDR1 MNHNS, CDR2 SASEGT. The CDR3 DNA follows: TGTGCCAGCAGTGAAAAGGGGATTAGCAATCAGCCCCAGCATTTT. Translated: CASSEKGISNQPQHF.

This sequence joins TRBV4-1 and TRBJ1-1; perhaps TRBD1 as D (6 bases). In germline, CDR1 is MGHRA, CDR2 YSYEKL. The ends were cut back, 3 bases at V and 4 bases at J, with 12 bases in the middle. The CDR3 totals 14 residues. The CDR3, as DNA: TGCGCCAGCAGCCAGCCCACAGGGTTCACTGAAGCTTTCTTT. It is translated as CASSQPTGFTEAFF.

This clone was recorded once. This rearrangement joins TRBV10-3 to TRBJ2-7; D remains ambiguous. The germline gives CDR1 ENHRY, CDR2 SYGVKD. The CDR3 runs 14 residues. The V and J ends lost 0 bases and 4 bases respectively, with 10 bases between them. CDR3 nucleotides: TGTGCCATCAGTGAGTCAGGAAGTTGGTACGAGCAGTACTTC. Amino acid sequence: CAISESGSWYEQYF.

This sequence joins TRBV29-1 and TRBJ1-2; D is ambiguous. Between the trimmed V and J ends, which lost 1 base and 2 bases, there was a span of 14 bases. Germline assignment: CDR1 SQVTM and CDR2 ANQGSEA. The CDR3 runs 15 residues. The chain's CDR3 is CSVEVGYSLNYGYTF. CDR3 nucleotides: TGCAGCGTTGAAGTAGGGTATTCGTTGAACTATGGCTACACCTTC.

The V and J genes are TRBV30 and TRBJ1-4; D is uncertain. CDR1 and CDR2 (germline): GTSNPN, SVGIG (reference sequence). The ends were cut back, 5 bases at V and 13 bases at J, with 14 bases in the middle. The CDR3 length is 11 residues. CDR3 nucleotides: TGTGCCTGGCTCGGGCCATCAGCACTGTTTTTT. Amino acids: CAWLGPSALFF. The full variable domain, completed using reference TRBV30 and TRBJ1-4, is SQTIHQWPATLVQPVGSPLSLECTVEGTSNPNLYWYRQAAGRGLQLLFYSVGIGQISSEVPQNLSASRPQDRQFILSSKKLLLSDSGFYLCAWLGPSALFFGSGTQLSVL.

The chain carries TRBV6-5 and TRBJ2-1, with TRBD2 matching 11 bases. V lost 7 bases, J lost 2 bases, and 4 bases stayed unmatched. Germline V gene lookup returns CDR1 MNHEY and CDR2 SVGAGI. The CDR3 runs 15 residues. The CDR3 is CASKTSGATYNEQFF. The CDR3 DNA follows: TGTGCCAGCAAGACTAGCGGGGCGACCTACAATGAGCAGTTCTTC.

The gene calls are TRBV13 and TRBJ2-3, with TRBD1 matching 7 bases. Germline V gene sequence: CDR1 PRHDT, CDR2 FYEKMQ (reference sequence). This CDR3 comprises 14 residues. The trim removed 5 bases at V and 6 bases at J, leaving 8 bases unmatched. The chain's CDR3 is CASSLRTGSDTQYF. In nucleotides, the CDR3 is TGTGCCAGCAGCCTACGGACAGGATCGGATACGCAGTATTTT.

The V gene is TRBV5-1, the J gene TRBJ2-1; 10 bases align to TRBD1. This CDR3 is 13 amino acids long. J was trimmed by 8 bases and V by 7 bases; bases with no gene match: 6. CDR1 and CDR2 (germline): SGHRS, YFSETQ. The CDR3 DNA reads as TGCGCCAGCCAGACAGGGGGCCTGGATGAGCAGTTCTTC. Translating gives CASQTGGLDEQFF.

The genes are TRBV10-3 and TRBJ2-1, with 7 bases matching TRBD1. CDR1 is ENHRY and CDR2 is SYGVKD in the germline V gene. The CDR3 length is 14 residues. V was clipped by 5 bases and J by 2 bases; unmatched bases: 3. The CDR3 is CAISPQGPYNEQFF. The CDR3 coding sequence is TGTGCCATCAGTCCACAGGGGCCCTACAATGAGCAGTTCTTC.

This clone was picked up a small number of times. The chain has TRBV10-2 and TRBJ2-2, with D hard to call. The CDR3 is 17 amino acids. V shed 7 bases and J shed 2 bases, with 20 bases lying between them. Looked up from germline, CDR1 is WSHSY and CDR2 is SAAADI. As DNA, the CDR3 is TGCGCCAGCATCTCACCAAGGGCAACTTTTAACACCGGGGAGCTGTTTTTT. The encoded protein is CASISPRATFNTGELFF.

V usage is TRBV29-1 and J usage is TRBJ1-4, with unresolved D. The V gene's germline CDR1 is SQVTM and CDR2 ANQGSEA. V was trimmed by 4 bases and J by 2 bases, leaving 11 bases between them. This CDR3 contains 14 residues. CDR3 nucleotides: TGCAGCGTTGCCCTACTGGGGACTAATGAAAAACTGTTTTTT. This translates into CSVALLGTNEKLFF.

The genes are TRBV4-2 and TRBJ2-7, with a tentative D call TRBD2 (6 bases). Germline CDR1 and CDR2: LGHNA and YNFKEQ. The CDR3 has 14 amino acids. The germline V and J ends were trimmed by 1 base and 1 base, with 8 bases remaining between them. The CDR3 is CASSQVGGSYEQYF. The CDR3 DNA follows: TGTGCCAGCAGCCAAGTCGGGGGTTCCTACGAGCAGTACTTC.

This chain connects TRBV9 to TRBJ2-7; possibly TRBD2 for D (5 bases). Germline V gene sequence: CDR1 SGDLS, CDR2 YYNGEE. Trimming took 0 bases from V and 0 from J, leaving 13 bases between them. This CDR3 region has 16 residues. The DNA of the CDR3 is TGTGCCAGCAGCGTAGAGGGTAGCGCTAACTCCTACGAGCAGTACTTC. Translating it yields CASSVEGSANSYEQYF.

This clone was detected a few times. The CDR3 sequence: CASRRGLRANYGYTF. The CDR3, as DNA: TGTGCCAGCAGGCGAGGGTTGAGAGCTAACTATGGCTACACCTTC. This chain links TRBV2 with TRBJ1-2, with no clear D. Per germline, CDR1 SNHLY and CDR2 FYNNEI. V was pared by 6 bases and J by 0 bases, with 14 bases between. The CDR3 has 15 amino acids.

The sample holds a few counts of this clone. The chain couples TRBV7-3 to TRBJ1-2; 7 bases match TRBD1. The CDR3 totals 16 residues. CDR1 and CDR2 from the germline V gene are SGHTA and FQGTGA. The V gene end was trimmed by 5 bases and the J gene end by 4 bases; junction bases not matched to a gene: 13. CDR3 nucleotides: TGTGCCAGCAGCGCAGAACACAGGGGATCACGCTATGGCTACACCTTC. Translating gives CASSAEHRGSRYGYTF.

The J gene is TRBJ1-6, the V gene TRBV6-4; D gene ambiguous. V was clipped by 4 bases and J by 5 bases, with 12 bases between them. The CDR3 loop spans 15 amino acids. Looked up from germline, CDR1 is MRHNA and CDR2 is SNTAGT. CDR3 sequence: CASSAPSADNSPLHF. For the CDR3, the DNA is TGTGCCAGCAGTGCCCCATCCGCCGATAATTCACCCCTCCACTTT.

This sequence joins TRBV30 and TRBJ2-1, with D perhaps TRBD2 (7 bases). This CDR3 has 16 amino acids. CDR1 is GTSNPN and CDR2 is SVGIG in the germline V gene (reference sequence). V lost 2 bases and J 3 bases, leaving 17 bases between the germline ends. The CDR3 coding sequence is TGTGCCTGGAGTAAGGTCTCGAGGGGGGGCTACAATGAGCAGTTCTTC. Encoded protein: CAWSKVSRGGYNEQFF.

The chain recombines TRBV5-1 with TRBJ2-3, with 8 positions matching TRBD2. This CDR3 spans 12 amino acids. Germline CDR1 is SGHRS and CDR2 is YFSETQ. Trimming cost V 5 bases and J 6 bases; bases outside gene matches: 2. The CDR3 reads CASRAGVDTQYF. As DNA, the CDR3 is TGCGCCAGCAGAGCGGGAGTGGATACGCAGTATTTT.

The chain employs TRBV5-1 and TRBJ2-1, with D hard to call. The ends were cut back, 0 bases at V and 4 bases at J, with 8 bases in the middle. Germline V gene sequence: CDR1 SGHRS, CDR2 YFSETQ. The CDR3 has 14 amino acids. The CDR3 spells CASSLVEVYNEQFF. The DNA for the CDR3 is TGCGCCAGCAGCTTGGTTGAGGTATACAATGAGCAGTTCTTC.

V is TRBV5-1 and J is TRBJ2-5; 8 bases fit TRBD2. Germline V gene sequence: CDR1 SGHRS, CDR2 YFSETQ. V lost 0 bases to trimming and J lost 1 base; unmatched junction nucleotides: 5. The CDR3 is 16 amino acids. The CDR3 region has the DNA TGCGCCAGCAGCTTGGAGATAGCGGGGTTCCAAGAGACCCAGTACTTC. This gives the protein CASSLEIAGFQETQYF.

This chain connects TRBV5-1 to TRBJ1-2, with 8 bases fitting TRBD1. V gave up 4 bases and J gave up 4 bases; unmatched junction bases: 12. The CDR3 runs 16 residues. The germline V gene has CDR1 SGHRS and CDR2 YFSETQ. The CDR3: CASSAPPGGRGYGYTF. CDR3 nucleotide sequence: TGCGCCAGCAGCGCCCCCCCAGGGGGCCGAGGCTATGGCTACACCTTC. Looking up the rest from reference TRBV5-1 and TRBJ1-2 gives the full variable domain: KAGVTQTPRYLIKTRGQQVTLSCSPISGHRSVSWYQQTPGQGLQFLFEYFSETQRNKGNFPGRFSGRQFSNSRSEMNVSTLELGDSALYLCASSAPPGGRGYGYTFGSGTRLTVV.

V and J are TRBV5-4 and TRBJ2-1, with D possibly being TRBD1 (5 bases). The CDR3 spans 15 residues. Looked up from germline, CDR1 is SGHNT and CDR2 is YYREEE (reference sequence). Trimming took off 4 bases at V and 3 bases at J, with 14 bases between the two ends. The CDR3, as DNA: TGTGCCAGCAGCCAAGAGTTGGACAACTACAATGAGCAGTTCTTC. Translation gives CASSQELDNYNEQFF.

The V gene is TRBV5-6, the J gene TRBJ2-7; TRBD1 matches at 8 bases. V dropped 4 bases and J dropped 4; count of bases not matched to a gene: 7. Germline values: CDR1 SGHDT, CDR2 YYEEEE. CDR3 size: 14 residues. CDR3 DNA sequence: TGTGCCAGCAGCGCGGACAGGGAGAAATACGAGCAGTACTTC. Its translation is CASSADREKYEQYF. The full variable domain, its missing parts supplied by reference TRBV5-6 and TRBJ2-7, is DAGVTQSPTHLIKTRGQQVTLRCSPKSGHDTVSWYQQALGQGPQFIFQYYEEEERQRGNFPDRFSGHQFPNYSSELNVNALLLGDSALYLCASSADREKYEQYFGPGTRLTVT.

V and J are TRBV5-1 and TRBJ2-7, with 9 nucleotides matching TRBD1. Trimming at V came to 2 bases and at J to 5 bases, leaving 8 bases not matched to a gene. The CDR3 is 15 residues long. CDR1 is SGHRS, CDR2 YFSETQ, per germline. CDR3 in amino acids: CASSFGDRVANEQYF. The DNA of the CDR3 is TGCGCCAGCAGCTTTGGGGACAGGGTAGCCAACGAGCAGTACTTC.